The 26 T cell receptor beta chains reported below all come from one sample, sequenced in a study of Ad26.COV2.S vaccination and SARS-CoV-2 variants. Measured with immunoSEQ multiplex PCR; TCRdb has only the in-frame clones, and not every one. The sample carries 150,000 to 200,000 clones, around 88% recorded once. The sample here was peripheral blood, taken after recovery from COVID-19. The receptors shown here come from a human donor who had recovered from COVID-19.

The chain joins TRBV9 to TRBJ1-4, with TRBD1 matching over 9 bases. This CDR3 is 19 amino acids long. Germline CDR1 is SGDLS and CDR2 is YYNGEE. Trimming cost V 4 bases and J 0 bases; bases outside gene matches: 13. The chain's CDR3 is CASSFPPGQGPATNEKLFF. The CDR3 DNA is TGTGCCAGCAGCTTTCCCCCTGGACAGGGGCCAGCAACTAATGAAAAACTGTTTTTT.

The rearrangement links TRBV5-1 to TRBJ2-2; TRBD2 is a possible D gene (6 bases). The germline V gene encodes CDR1 SGHRS and CDR2 YFSETQ. CDR3 length: 16 amino acids. V gave up 0 bases and J gave up 2 bases, with 11 bases separating them. The CDR3 region is CASSLERVTNTGELFF. The CDR3 DNA reads as TGCGCCAGCAGCTTGGAGCGGGTAACCAACACCGGGGAGCTGTTTTTT.

The CDR3 sequence is CATSGLLGGLNTGELFF. CDR3 bases: TGTGCCACCAGTGGACTATTGGGGGGACTCAACACCGGGGAGCTGTTTTTT. The chain uses TRBV24-1 and TRBJ2-2; a weak D match, TRBD2 (6 bases). V was trimmed by 5 bases and J by 2 bases, leaving 17 bases between them. The CDR3 totals 17 residues. Germline loops: CDR1 KGHDR, CDR2 SFDVKD.

The V gene is TRBV5-5, the J gene TRBJ2-5, with TRBD2 identical over 9 bases. CDR3 length: 16 residues. Unmatched junction bases numbered 8, after V lost 0 bases and J lost 5 bases. Germline V CDR1 and CDR2: SGHKS, YYEKEE (reference sequence). The CDR3, as DNA: TGTGCCAGCAGCTTGGGGATAGCGGGAGAGTATGAGACCCAGTACTTC. Protein sequence: CASSLGIAGEYETQYF.

V gene TRBV4-1 combines with J gene TRBJ2-1, with TRBD2 matching over 14 bases. In germline, CDR1 is MGHRA, CDR2 YSYEKL. This CDR3 comprises 20 residues. The ends lost 3 bases at V and 3 bases at J; junction bases unmatched: 13. This CDR3 reads CASSQRLAGGPAFIYNEQFF. As DNA, the CDR3 is TGCGCCAGCAGCCAGCGACTAGCGGGGGGGCCGGCATTTATCTACAATGAGCAGTTCTTC.

In the case of this clone: The sample carries other DNA sequences with the same CDR3. For the CDR3, the DNA is TGTGCCAGCAGCCCCCGGGGACACAATGAGCAGTTCTTC. This gives the protein CASSPRGHNEQFF. The J gene is TRBJ2-1, the V gene TRBV7-9; the D gene could be TRBD1 or TRBD2 (5 bases each). V dropped 5 bases and J dropped 5 bases, with 10 bases sitting between them. The CDR3 has 13 residues. CDR1 is SEHNR and CDR2 is FQNEAQ in the germline V gene (reference sequence).

The V gene is TRBV28, the J gene TRBJ2-2, with a tentative D call TRBD2 (6 bases). The germline gives CDR1 MDHEN, CDR2 SYDVKM. CDR3 length equals 16 residues. Trimming took 2 bases from V and 0 from J, leaving 10 bases between them. In nucleotides, the CDR3 is TGTGCCAGCAGTTTACGGGGGACCGCGAACACCGGGGAGCTGTTTTTT. It yields the protein CASSLRGTANTGELFF.

This chain uses TRBV2 with TRBJ1-5; no firm D call. The V gene lost 8 bases and the J gene lost 0 bases, with 8 bases spanning the gap. The CDR3 runs 13 residues. Germline V lookup: CDR1 SNHLY, CDR2 FYNNEI. The CDR3: CASGIDSNQPQHF. The CDR3, as DNA: TGTGCCAGCGGAATAGATAGCAATCAGCCCCAGCATTTT.

This chain uses TRBV6-5 with TRBJ1-1; D is ambiguous. V shed 8 bases and J shed 0 bases, with 10 bases lying between them. The CDR3 contains 13 residues. CDR1 and CDR2 from the germline V gene are MNHEY and SVGAGI. The CDR3 loop reads CASRFELNTEAFF. In nucleotides, the CDR3 is TGTGCCAGCCGGTTCGAGCTGAACACTGAAGCTTTCTTT.

The rearrangement links TRBV2 to TRBJ2-5; unclear D gene. Germline V CDR1 and CDR2: SNHLY, FYNNEI. This CDR3 spans 12 amino acids. V shed 7 bases and J shed 3 bases, with 9 bases lying between them. CDR3 amino acids: CASKGLKETQYF. The CDR3 nucleotides are TGTGCCAGCAAAGGCCTCAAAGAGACCCAGTACTTC.

The DNA of the CDR3 is TGTGCCAGTAGTAGGGGACAGGGGACCTACAATGAGCAGTTCTTC. Translating gives CASSRGQGTYNEQFF. V gene TRBV19 combines with J gene TRBJ2-1, with 10 nucleotides matching TRBD1. Germline lookup yields CDR1 LNHDA and CDR2 SQIVND (reference sequence). The CDR3 extends over 15 amino acids. After removal of 4 bases from V and 2 bases from J, the junction contained 2 bases not matched to a gene. The variable domain in full, with the rest retrieved from reference TRBV19 and TRBJ2-1, is DGGITQSPKYLFRKEGQNVTLSCEQNLNHDAMYWYRQDPGQGLRLIYYSQIVNDFQKGDIAEGYSVSREKKESFPLTVTSAQKNPTAFYLCASSRGQGTYNEQFFGPGTRLTVL.

This clone has a single count. The J gene is TRBJ1-1, the V gene TRBV4-1; TRBD1 is a possible D gene (5 bases). CDR1 and CDR2 (germline): MGHRA, YSYEKL. V lost 1 base to trimming and J lost 0 bases, with 9 bases between them. This CDR3 has 15 residues. The CDR3 bases are TGCGCCAGCAGCCAAGTGTGGGGGGTGAACACTGAAGCTTTCTTT. This encodes CASSQVWGVNTEAFF.

V and J are TRBV21-1 and TRBJ2-1; the table's D call, TRBD1, has no DNA check behind it. TRBV21-1 is termed a pseudogene. The CDR3 spans 16 residues. The CDR3, as DNA: TGTGCCAGCAGCAAAGATGACAGGAGCTCCTACAATGAGCAGTTCTTC. It codes for CASSKDDRSSYNEQFF.

This clone was picked up a small number of times. The V gene is TRBV28, the J gene TRBJ1-6, with D possibly being TRBD1 (5 bases). CDR3 length equals 16 residues. The V gene's germline CDR1 is MDHEN and CDR2 SYDVKM. Trimming cost V 3 bases and J 8 bases, with 17 bases left between them. The CDR3 nucleotides are TGTGCCAGCAGTTTGCTAGAGAGGGGCGAGGATTCACCCCTCCACTTT. Translating it yields CASSLLERGEDSPLHF.

This clone was counted once. This chain joins TRBV9 and TRBJ2-3; D gene ambiguous. Per germline, CDR1 SGDLS and CDR2 YYNGEE. The V end lost 10 bases, the J end lost 1 base, and 16 bases lay between the germline ends. This CDR3 is built from 14 residues. DNA of the CDR3: TGTGCCTCCACGCCCGCTGGGCGCACAGATACGCAGTATTTT. It translates to CASTPAGRTDTQYF. The full variable domain, in which reference TRBV9 and TRBJ2-3 provide the parts outside the CDR3, is DSGVTQTPKHLITATGQRVTLRCSPRSGDLSVYWYQQSLDQGLQFLIQYYNGEERAKGNILERFSAQQFPDLHSELNLSSLELGDSALYFCASTPAGRTDTQYFGPGTRLTVL.

The chain joins TRBV9 to TRBJ1-5; TRBD1 matches at 7 bases. Germline V CDR1 and CDR2: SGDLS, YYNGEE. The CDR3 contains 15 residues. Trimming cost V 3 bases and J 4 bases; bases outside gene matches: 7. CDR3 coding DNA: TGTGCCAGCAGCGCCTACGGGACAGATAATCAGCCCCAGCATTTT. Its translation: CASSAYGTDNQPQHF.

This clone has just a few counts. The DNA for the CDR3 is TGCAGCGTTGTAGAGGCGACAGGGGGCTACACCTTC. It is translated as CSVVEATGGYTF. J is TRBJ1-2 and V is TRBV29-1; 7 bases are a match to TRBD1. V lost 4 bases to trimming and J lost 8 bases; unmatched junction nucleotides: 7. From germline, CDR1 is SQVTM and CDR2 ANQGSEA. The CDR3 has 12 residues.

The chain links TRBV7-3 to TRBJ2-1, with TRBD2 matching over 9 bases. The V gene's germline CDR1 is SGHTA and CDR2 FQGTGA. This CDR3 comprises 15 residues. The ends lost 5 bases at V and 4 bases at J; junction bases unmatched: 6. The CDR3 nucleotides read TGTGCCAGCAGCGAGACTAGCGGTTGGTACAATGAGCAGTTCTTC. Translation: CASSETSGWYNEQFF.

The genes are TRBV10-3 and TRBJ1-1; D call uncertain. The V end lost 6 bases, the J end lost 0 bases, and 11 bases lay between the germline ends. Germline V lookup: CDR1 ENHRY, CDR2 SYGVKD. The CDR3 extends over 14 amino acids. The CDR3, as DNA: TGTGCCATCAGGGCGGTGGATCTGAACACTGAAGCTTTCTTT. Its translation: CAIRAVDLNTEAFF.

This sequence joins TRBV19 and TRBJ2-7, with D maybe TRBD1 (5 bases). V lost 0 bases, J lost 0 bases, and 9 bases lay in between. CDR3 length: 15 amino acids. Germline V gives CDR1 LNHDA, CDR2 SQIVND (reference sequence). The CDR3 nucleotides are TGTGCCAGTAGTATAGATGCACAGGCCTCCTACGAGCAGTACTTC. This translates into CASSIDAQASYEQYF.

The gene calls are TRBV24-1 and TRBJ2-1; 9 nucleotides match TRBD2. The ends lost 4 bases at V and 8 bases at J; junction bases unmatched: 5. This CDR3 has 14 amino acids. Germline V gene lookup returns CDR1 KGHDR and CDR2 SFDVKD. The CDR3 sequence is CATSEGGRAYEQFF. CDR3 sequence (DNA): TGTGCCACCAGTGAGGGCGGGAGGGCCTATGAGCAGTTCTTC.

The chain has TRBV7-9 and TRBJ1-3; D remains ambiguous. The V end was cut by 3 bases, the J end by 7 bases, with 7 bases between. This CDR3 comprises 12 residues. Germline-derived CDR1 and CDR2 are SEHNR and FQNEAQ (reference sequence). This CDR3 is CASSFEGNTIYF. The CDR3 region has the DNA TGTGCCAGCAGCTTTGAGGGCAACACCATATATTTT.

The chain uses TRBV5-6 and TRBJ2-7; no definite D call. V was pared by 3 bases and J by 6 bases, with 7 bases between. CDR1 and CDR2 from the germline V gene are SGHDT and YYEEEE. This CDR3 has 11 residues. The CDR3 region has the DNA TGTGCCAGCAGCTCTGCCGTCGAGCAGTACTTC. This gives the protein CASSSAVEQYF.

The chain uses TRBV5-4 and TRBJ2-3; 7 nucleotides align to TRBD1. Germline loops: CDR1 SGHNT, CDR2 YYREEE (reference sequence). Germline trimming cut 4 bases from V and 4 bases from J; bases unmatched to any gene: 9. The CDR3 is 15 amino acids. CDR3 DNA sequence: TGTGCCAGCAGCCTCTTAAGGGGGCGTTCAGATACGCAGTATTTT. As protein: CASSLLRGRSDTQYF. The whole variable domain, remainder taken from reference TRBV5-4 and TRBJ2-3, is ETGVTQSPTHLIKTRGQQVTLRCSSQSGHNTVSWYQQALGQGPQFIFQYYREEENGRGNFPPRFSGLQFPNYSSELNVNALELDDSALYLCASSLLRGRSDTQYFGPGTRLTVL.

The chain recombines TRBV15 with TRBJ1-5; D gene unclear. CDR3 size: 15 residues. Germline V gene sequence: CDR1 LNHNV, CDR2 YYDKDF (reference sequence). Trimming cost V 0 bases and J 1 base, with 7 bases left between them. Written as DNA, the CDR3 is TGTGCCACCAGCAGAGACGCACTCAGCAATCAGCCCCAGCATTTT. Translated, it gives CATSRDALSNQPQHF.

J is TRBJ1-2 and V is TRBV19, with 7 bases identical to TRBD1. Germline values: CDR1 LNHDA, CDR2 SQIVND (reference sequence). Trimming removed 6 bases from V and 4 bases from J; junction bases left unmatched: 2. The CDR3 is 12 residues long. The DNA for the CDR3 is TGTGCCAGTAGGACAGGGTTCTATGGCTACACCTTC. Its translation: CASRTGFYGYTF.